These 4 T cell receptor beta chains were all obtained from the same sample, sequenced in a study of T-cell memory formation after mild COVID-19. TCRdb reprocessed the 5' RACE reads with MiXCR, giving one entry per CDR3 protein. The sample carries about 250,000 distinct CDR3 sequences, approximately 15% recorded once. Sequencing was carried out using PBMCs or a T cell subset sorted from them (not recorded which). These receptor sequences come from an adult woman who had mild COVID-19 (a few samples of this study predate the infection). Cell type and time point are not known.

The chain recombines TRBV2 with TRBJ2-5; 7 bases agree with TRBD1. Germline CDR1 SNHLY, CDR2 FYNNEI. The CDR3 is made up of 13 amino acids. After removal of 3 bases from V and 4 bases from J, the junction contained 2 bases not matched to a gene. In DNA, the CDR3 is TGTGCCAGCAGTGAGCGACAGGGAGAGACCCAGTACTTC. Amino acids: CASSERQGETQYF.

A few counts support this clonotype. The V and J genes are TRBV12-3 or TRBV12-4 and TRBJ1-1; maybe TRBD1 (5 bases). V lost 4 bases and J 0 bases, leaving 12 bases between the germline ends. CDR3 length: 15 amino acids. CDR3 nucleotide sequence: TGTGCCAGCAGTTATACAGGTAAACTGAACACTGAAGCTTTCTTT. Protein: CASSYTGKLNTEAFF.

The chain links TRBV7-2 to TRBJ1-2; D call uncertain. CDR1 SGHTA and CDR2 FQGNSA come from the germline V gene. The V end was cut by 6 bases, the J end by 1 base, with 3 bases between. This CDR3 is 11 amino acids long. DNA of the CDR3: TGTGCCAGCAGGATTAACTATGGCTACACCTTC. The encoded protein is CASRINYGYTF.

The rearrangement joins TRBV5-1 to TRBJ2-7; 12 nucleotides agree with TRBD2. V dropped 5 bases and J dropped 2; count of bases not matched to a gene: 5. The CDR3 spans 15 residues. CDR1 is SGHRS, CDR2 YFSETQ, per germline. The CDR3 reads CASRWGLAGPYEQYF. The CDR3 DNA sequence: TGCGCCAGCAGGTGGGGACTAGCGGGCCCCTACGAGCAGTACTTC.